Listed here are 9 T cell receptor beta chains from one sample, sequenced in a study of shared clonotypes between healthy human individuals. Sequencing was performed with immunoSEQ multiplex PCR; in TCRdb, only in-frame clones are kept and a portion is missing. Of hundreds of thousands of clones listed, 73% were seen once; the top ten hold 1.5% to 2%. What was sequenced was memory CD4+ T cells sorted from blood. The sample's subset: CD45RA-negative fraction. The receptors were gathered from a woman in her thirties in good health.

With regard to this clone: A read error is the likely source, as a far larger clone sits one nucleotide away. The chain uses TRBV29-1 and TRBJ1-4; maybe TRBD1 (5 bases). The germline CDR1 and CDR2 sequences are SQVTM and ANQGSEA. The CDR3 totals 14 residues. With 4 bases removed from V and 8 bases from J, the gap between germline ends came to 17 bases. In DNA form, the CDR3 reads TGCAGCGTTGTGGGGGAGCCCGAGCAGGAAAAACTGTTTTTT. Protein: CSVVGEPEQEKLFF.

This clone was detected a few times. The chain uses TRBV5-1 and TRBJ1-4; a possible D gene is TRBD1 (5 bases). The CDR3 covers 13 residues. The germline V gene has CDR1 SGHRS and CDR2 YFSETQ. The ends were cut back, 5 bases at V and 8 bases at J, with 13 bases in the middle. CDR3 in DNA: TGCGCCAGCAGGGAGGGGACGGCGGAAAAACTGTTTTTT. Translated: CASREGTAEKLFF.

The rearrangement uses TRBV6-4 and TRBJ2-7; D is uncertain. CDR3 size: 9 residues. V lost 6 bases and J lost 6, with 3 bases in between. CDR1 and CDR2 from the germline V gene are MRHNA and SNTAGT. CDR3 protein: CASRIEQYF. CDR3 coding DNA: TGTGCCAGCAGGATCGAGCAGTACTTC.

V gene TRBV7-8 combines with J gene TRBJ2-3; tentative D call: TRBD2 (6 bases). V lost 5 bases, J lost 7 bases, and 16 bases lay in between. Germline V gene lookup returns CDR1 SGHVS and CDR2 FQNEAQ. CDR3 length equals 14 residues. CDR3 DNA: TGTGCCAGCAGCAACCGGGAGACCTTCAATACGCAGTATTTT. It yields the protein CASSNRETFNTQYF. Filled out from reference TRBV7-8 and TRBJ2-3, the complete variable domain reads GAGVSQSPRYKVAKRGQDVALRCDPISGHVSLFWYQQALGQGPEFLTYFQNEAQLDKSGLPSDRFFAERPEGSVSTLKIQRTQQEDSAVYLCASSNRETFNTQYFGPGTRLTVL.

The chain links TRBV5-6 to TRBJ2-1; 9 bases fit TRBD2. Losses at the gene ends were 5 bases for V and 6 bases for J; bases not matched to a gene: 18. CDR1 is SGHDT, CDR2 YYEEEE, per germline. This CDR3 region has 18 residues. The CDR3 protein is CASRKPSTPREGGNEQFF. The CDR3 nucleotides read TGTGCCAGCAGAAAGCCTTCAACCCCGCGGGAGGGGGGCAATGAGCAGTTCTTC. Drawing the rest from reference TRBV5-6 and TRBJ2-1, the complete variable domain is DAGVTQSPTHLIKTRGQQVTLRCSPKSGHDTVSWYQQALGQGPQFIFQYYEEEERQRGNFPDRFSGHQFPNYSSELNVNALLLGDSALYLCASRKPSTPREGGNEQFFGPGTRLTVL.

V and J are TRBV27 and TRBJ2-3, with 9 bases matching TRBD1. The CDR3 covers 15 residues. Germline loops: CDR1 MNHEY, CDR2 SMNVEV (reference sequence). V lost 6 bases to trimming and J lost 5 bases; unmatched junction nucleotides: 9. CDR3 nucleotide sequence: TGTGCCAGCAGAACCTGGACAGGGGTGGGAGATACGCAGTATTTT. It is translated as CASRTWTGVGDTQYF.

The CDR3 reads CASQGQGVSDTQYF. CDR3 coding DNA: TGCGCCAGCCAAGGACAGGGGGTTTCAGATACGCAGTATTTT. The V call is TRBV10-2, the J call TRBJ2-3; 10 positions agree with TRBD1. V gave up 8 bases and J gave up 4 bases; unmatched junction bases: 6. Germline CDR1 reads WSHSY; CDR2 reads SAAADI. The CDR3 loop spans 14 amino acids.

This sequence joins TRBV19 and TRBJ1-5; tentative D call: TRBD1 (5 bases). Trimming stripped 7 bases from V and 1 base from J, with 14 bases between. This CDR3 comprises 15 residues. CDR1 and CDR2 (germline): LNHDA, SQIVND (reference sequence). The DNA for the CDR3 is TGTGCCAGTAACCTTGTTGGGGACAGCAATCAGCCCCAGCATTTT. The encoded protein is CASNLVGDSNQPQHF.

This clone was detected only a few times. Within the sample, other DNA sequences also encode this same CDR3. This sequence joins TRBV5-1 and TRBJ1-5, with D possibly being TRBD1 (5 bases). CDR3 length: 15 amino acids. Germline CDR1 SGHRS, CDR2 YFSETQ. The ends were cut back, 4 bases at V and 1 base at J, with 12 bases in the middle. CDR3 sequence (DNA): TGCGCCAGCAGCCTTGGGCAGGGCAGCAATCAGCCCCAGCATTTT. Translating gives CASSLGQGSNQPQHF.